This TCR beta chain came from a study of T cells in Graves' hyperthyroidism and ophthalmopathy. Researchers took RNA transcripts and amplified the TCR beta CDR3 regions from them. HTBI primers were used for first-round RT-PCR of the TCR CDR3. In TCRdb, the multiplex PCR reads were re-called with MiXCR into one record per CDR3 protein. The table records around 570,000 distinct CDR3 sequences, just under 20% of them present only once. The CDR3 has 17 amino acids. CDR1 SGHNT and CDR2 YYREEE come from the germline V gene (reference sequence). V gave up 4 bases and J gave up 0 bases, with 14 bases separating them. This clonotype was found once.

The TCR comes from a man aged 40-55 years with Graves' ophthalmopathy. The chain uses TRBV5-4 and TRBJ2-6; perhaps TRBD1 as D (6 bases). Sample: blood. CDR3 nucleotide sequence: TGTGCCAGCAGCAACAAGGACAGTTACTCTGGGGCCAACGTCCTGACTTTC. It encodes CASSNKDSYSGANVLTF.